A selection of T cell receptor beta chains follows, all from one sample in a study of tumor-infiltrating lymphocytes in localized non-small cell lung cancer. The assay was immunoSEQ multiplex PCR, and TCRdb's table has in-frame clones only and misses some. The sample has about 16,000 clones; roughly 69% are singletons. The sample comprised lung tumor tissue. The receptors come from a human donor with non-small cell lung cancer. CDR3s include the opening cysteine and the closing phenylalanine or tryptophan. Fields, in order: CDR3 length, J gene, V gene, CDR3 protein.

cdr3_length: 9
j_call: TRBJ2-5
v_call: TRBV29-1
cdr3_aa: CIRGETQYF

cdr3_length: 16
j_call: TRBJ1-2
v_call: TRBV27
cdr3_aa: CASSRDRSRTNYGYTF

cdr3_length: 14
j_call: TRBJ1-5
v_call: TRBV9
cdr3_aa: CASSVGNSNQPQHF

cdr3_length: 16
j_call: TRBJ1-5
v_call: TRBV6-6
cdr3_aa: CASSSRIDRYNQPQHF

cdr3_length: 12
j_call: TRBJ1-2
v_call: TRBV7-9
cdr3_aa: CASSLEGYGYTF

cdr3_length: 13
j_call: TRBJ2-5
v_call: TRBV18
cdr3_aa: CASSPDLQETQYF

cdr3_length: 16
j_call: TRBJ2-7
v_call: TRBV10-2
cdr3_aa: CASSEPDRGPPYEQYF

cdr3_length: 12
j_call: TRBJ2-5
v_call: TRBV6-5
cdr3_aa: CASSPRQETQYF

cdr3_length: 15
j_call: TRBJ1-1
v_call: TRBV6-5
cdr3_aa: CASRGVGQPNTEAFF

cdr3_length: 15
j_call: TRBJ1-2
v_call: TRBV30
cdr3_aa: CAWVDRSMGGYGYTF

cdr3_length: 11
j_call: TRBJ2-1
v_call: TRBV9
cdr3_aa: CASSVDHEQFF

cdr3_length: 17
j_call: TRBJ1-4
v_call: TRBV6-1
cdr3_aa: CASSEKGQGIFNEKLFF

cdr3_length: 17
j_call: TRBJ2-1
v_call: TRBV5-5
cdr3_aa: CASRTSGLVKFYNEQFF

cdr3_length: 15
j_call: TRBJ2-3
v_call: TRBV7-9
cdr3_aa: CASSLRGVGADTQYF

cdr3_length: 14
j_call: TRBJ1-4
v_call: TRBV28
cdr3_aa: CASFTRDLGGKLFF

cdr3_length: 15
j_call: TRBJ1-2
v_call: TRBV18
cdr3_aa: CASSPPTRDIYGYTF

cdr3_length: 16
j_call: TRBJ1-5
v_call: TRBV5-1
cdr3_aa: CASSRTGTGDGQPQHF

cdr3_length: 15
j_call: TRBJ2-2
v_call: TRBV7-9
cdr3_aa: CASSLADRNTGELFF

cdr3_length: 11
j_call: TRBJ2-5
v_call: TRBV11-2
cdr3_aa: CASSLGQTQYF

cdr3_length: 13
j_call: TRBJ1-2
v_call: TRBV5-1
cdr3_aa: CASSLLGAYGYTF

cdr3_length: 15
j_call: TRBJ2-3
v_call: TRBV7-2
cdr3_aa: CASRQLAGSTDTQYF

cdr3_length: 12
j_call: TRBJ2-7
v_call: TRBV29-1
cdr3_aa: CSVERGSLARYF

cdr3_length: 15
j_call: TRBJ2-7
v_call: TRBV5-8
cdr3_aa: CASSLRGQGTYEQYF

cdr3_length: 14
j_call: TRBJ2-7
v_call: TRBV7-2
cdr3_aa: CASSSRESSYEQYF

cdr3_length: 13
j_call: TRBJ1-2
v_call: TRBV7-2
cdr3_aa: CASSLGAVYGYTF

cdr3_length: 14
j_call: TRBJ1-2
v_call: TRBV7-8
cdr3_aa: CASTSQAFNYGYTF

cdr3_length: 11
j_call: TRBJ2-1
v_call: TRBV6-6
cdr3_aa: CASSYSNEQFF

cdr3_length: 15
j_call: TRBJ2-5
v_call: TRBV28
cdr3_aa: CASSFRARYQETQYF

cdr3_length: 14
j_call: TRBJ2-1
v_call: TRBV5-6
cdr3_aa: CASSLTGTRDEQFF

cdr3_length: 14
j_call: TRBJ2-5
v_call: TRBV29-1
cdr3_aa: CSVHLAGGARTQYF

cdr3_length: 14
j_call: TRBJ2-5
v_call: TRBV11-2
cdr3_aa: CASSLGVGGETQYF